Presented here are 2 T cell receptor beta chains from one specimen sequenced in a study of cytomegalovirus exposure and HLA in healthy donors. PCR amplification relied on 60 Vbeta primers (plus 13 Jbeta primers). This table comes from immunoSEQ multiplex PCR, and its TCRdb copy is limited to in-frame clones, with some not included. The sample gives around 67,000 clones, around 70% of which show up once; 20% to 25% is in the top ten. The sequencing sample was made of PBMCs. The source of these receptors is a woman aged 30 to 39 in good health and CMV-seropositive.

The chain is built from TRBV5-1 and TRBJ2-7; tentatively, D is TRBD1 (6 bases). There are 13 residues in the CDR3. Germline CDR1 reads SGHRS; CDR2 reads YFSETQ. V was cut by 0 bases and J by 3 bases, with 7 bases left in between. CDR3 coding DNA: TGCGCCAGCAGCTTGGAGGGGGACTACGAGCAGTACTTC. Amino acid sequence: CASSLEGDYEQYF.

The chain combines TRBV20-1 with TRBJ1-1; D remains unclear. The CDR3 is 11 residues long. The V end lost 6 bases, the J end lost 1 base, and 6 bases lay between the germline ends. The germline gives CDR1 DFQATT, CDR2 SNEGSKA (reference sequence). The CDR3 bases are TGCAGTGCCCGTCCGAACACTGAAGCTTTCTTT. This codes for CSARPNTEAFF.